These 9 T cell receptor beta chains share one sample of origin, sequenced in a study of prognosis after radiotherapy for stage I lung cancer. Amplification of TCR beta CDR3 from genomic DNA used two-round multiplex PCR. TRBV and TRBJ genes each had their own specific primers in first-round PCR. From the multiplex PCR reads, TCRdb called clonotypes with MiXCR, one entry per CDR3 protein. In the table there are tens of thousands of distinct CDR3 sequences, about a quarter of which are singletons. The material was PBMCs, obtained before or after stereotactic body radiation therapy (not recorded which). These receptor sequences come from a donor aged 50 or older with non-small cell lung cancer.

This clonotype was counted ten times or more. The rearrangement links TRBV24-1 to TRBJ2-3; D uncertain. Germline-derived CDR1 and CDR2 are KGHDR and SFDVKD. CDR3 length: 15 residues. Trimming stripped 5 bases from V and 5 bases from J, with 16 bases between. Written as DNA, the CDR3 is TGTGCCACCAGTGCCCAAGGATCCTTGGGAGATACGCAGTATTTT. It yields the protein CATSAQGSLGDTQYF.

Comments on this clonotype: A far larger clone is off by one base, so a read error is likely. The V call is TRBV6-8, the J call TRBJ2-3, with no clear D. CDR1 MNHGY and CDR2 SAAAGT come from the germline V gene. V gave up 10 bases and J gave up 5 bases, with 19 bases separating them. This CDR3 is built from 14 residues. The CDR3 DNA sequence: TGTGCCATCTCCCCGCGAGGTTTGAGAGATACGCAGTATTTT. Protein product: CAISPRGLRDTQYF.

This chain uses TRBV19 with TRBJ1-6; 9 nucleotides align to TRBD1. CDR1 is LNHDA, CDR2 SQIVND, per germline (reference sequence). The CDR3 contains 16 residues. V trimming: 5 bases; J trimming: 6 bases; junction bases outside the gene matches: 8. The CDR3, as DNA: TGTGCCAGTAGTCTCCGAGGGACAGGGACTAATTCACCCCTCCACTTT. The encoded protein is CASSLRGTGTNSPLHF.

This clonotype occurred many times. This chain joins TRBV7-9 and TRBJ2-3; 7 bases are a match to TRBD1. V lost 5 bases and J lost 3; bases outside the gene matches: 8. Per germline, CDR1 SEHNR and CDR2 FQNEAQ (reference sequence). The CDR3 has 15 residues. The CDR3 DNA reads TGTGCCAGCAGCGCCCGACAGGGACGGACAGATACGCAGTATTTT. Encoded protein: CASSARQGRTDTQYF.

This clonotype was recorded a few times. The rearrangement links TRBV7-9 to TRBJ2-5; D tentatively reads TRBD1 or TRBD2 (7 bases each). This CDR3 spans 14 amino acids. V was cut by 6 bases and J by 9 bases, with 20 bases left in between. The germline V gene encodes CDR1 SEHNR and CDR2 FQNEAQ (reference sequence). The CDR3 is CASSAEAGGEAQYF. In nucleotides, the CDR3 is TGTGCCAGCAGTGCTGAGGCAGGGGGGGAGGCCCAGTACTTC. The full variable domain, with the rest looked up from reference TRBV7-9 and TRBJ2-5, is DTGVSQNPRHKITKRGQNVTFRCDPISEHNRLYWYRQTLGQGPEFLTYFQNEAQLEKSRLLSDRFSAERPKGSFSTLEIQRTEQGDSAMYLCASSAEAGGEAQYFGPGTRLLVL.

As to this clonotype: Without the conserved terminal phenylalanine or tryptophan, this CDR3 likely stems from a read error. The chain couples TRBV6-1 to TRBJ2-1, with TRBD2 matching 7 bases. The length of the CDR3 is 16 residues. After removal of 8 bases from V and 2 bases from J, the junction contained 12 bases not matched to a gene. CDR1 and CDR2 from the germline V gene are MNHNS and SASEGT. The CDR3 sequence: CASGERGGAAYNEQFS. CDR3 in DNA: TGTGCCAGCGGCGAGCGGGGAGGAGCGGCCTACAATGAGCAGTTCTCC.

There are many counts of this clonotype. The genes are TRBV5-1 and TRBJ2-3, with D possibly matching TRBD2 (6 bases). This CDR3 has 17 amino acids. V lost 0 bases and J 1 base, leaving 15 bases between the germline ends. Germline-derived CDR1 and CDR2 are SGHRS and YFSETQ. The CDR3 sequence: CASSLAWRGKGTDTQYF. The CDR3 DNA reads TGCGCCAGCAGCTTGGCCTGGAGGGGCAAGGGCACAGATACGCAGTATTTT.

Turning to this clonotype: A far larger clone is off by one base, so a read error is likely. The rearrangement links TRBV6-4 to TRBJ1-6; D is perhaps TRBD1 (5 bases). CDR1 is MRHNA and CDR2 is SNTAGT in the germline V gene. The CDR3 is made up of 16 amino acids. CDR3 bases: TGTGCCAGCAGTGTACAGGAGAGCTCCTATCATTCACCCCTCCACTTT. Translation: CASSVQESSYHSPLHF.

With respect to this clonotype: Given a far larger clone just one base away, this is likely a sequencing read error. The V call is TRBV6-2 or TRBV6-3, the J call TRBJ2-5, with 8 bases identical to TRBD2. The junction had 9 bases not matched to a gene; V was cut back by 0 bases and J by 3 bases. Germline V gene sequence: CDR1 MNHEY, CDR2 SVGEGT. CDR3 length equals 17 residues. The CDR3 bases are TGTGCCAGCAGTTACTCCCTGACTAGCGTGGAAAAAGAGACCCAGTACTTC. The encoded protein is CASSYSLTSVEKETQYF.